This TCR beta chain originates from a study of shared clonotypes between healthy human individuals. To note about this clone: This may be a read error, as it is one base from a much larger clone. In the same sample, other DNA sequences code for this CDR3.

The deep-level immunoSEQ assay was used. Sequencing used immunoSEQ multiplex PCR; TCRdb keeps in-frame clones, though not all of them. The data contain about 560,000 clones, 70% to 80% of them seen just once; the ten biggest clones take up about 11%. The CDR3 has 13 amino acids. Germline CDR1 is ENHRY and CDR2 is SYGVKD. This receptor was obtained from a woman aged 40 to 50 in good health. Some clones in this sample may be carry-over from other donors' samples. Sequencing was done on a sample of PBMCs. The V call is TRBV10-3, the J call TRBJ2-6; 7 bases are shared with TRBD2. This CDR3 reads CATGGSGANVLTF. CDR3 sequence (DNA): TGTGCCACGGGAGGTTCTGGGGCTAACGTCCTGACTTTC.